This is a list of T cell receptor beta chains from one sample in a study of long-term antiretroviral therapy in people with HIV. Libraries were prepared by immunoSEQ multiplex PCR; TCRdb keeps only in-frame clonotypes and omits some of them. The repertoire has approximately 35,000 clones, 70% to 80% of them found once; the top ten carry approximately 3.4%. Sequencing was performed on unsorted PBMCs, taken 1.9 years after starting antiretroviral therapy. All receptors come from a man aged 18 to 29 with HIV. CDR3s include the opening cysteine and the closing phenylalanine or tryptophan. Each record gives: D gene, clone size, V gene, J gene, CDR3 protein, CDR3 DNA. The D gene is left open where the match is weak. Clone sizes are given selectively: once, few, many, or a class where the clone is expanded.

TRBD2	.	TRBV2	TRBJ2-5	CASSIGTSGGVETQYF	TGTGCCAGCAGTATCGGGACTAGCGGGGGGGTTGAGACCCAGTACTTC
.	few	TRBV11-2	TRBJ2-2	CASTRGFNTGELFF	TGTGCCAGCACAAGGGGATTTAACACCGGGGAGCTGTTTTTT
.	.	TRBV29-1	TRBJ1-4	CSVAGENEKLFF	TGCAGCGTTGCGGGGGAAAATGAAAAACTGTTTTTT
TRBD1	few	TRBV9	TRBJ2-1	CASSGRQGLIGEQFF	TGTGCCAGCAGCGGACGACAGGGCCTTATCGGTGAGCAGTTCTTC
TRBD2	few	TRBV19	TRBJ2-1	CASSKAGLRGEQFF	TGTGCCAGTAGTAAAGCGGGGCTGAGAGGCGAGCAGTTCTTC
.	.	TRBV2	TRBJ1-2	CASITGPQRLNYGYTF	TGTGCCAGCATAACAGGACCCCAGAGATTGAACTATGGCTACACCTTC
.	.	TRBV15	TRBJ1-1	CATSERQEGVAFF	TGTGCCACCAGTGAGAGGCAGGAAGGGGTTGCTTTCTTT
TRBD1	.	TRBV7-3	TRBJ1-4	CASSLNRPGQGEKLFF	TGTGCCAGCAGCCTGAACCGACCGGGACAGGGGGAAAAACTGTTTTTT
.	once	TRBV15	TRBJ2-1	CATSSQGISYNEQFF	TGTGCCACCAGCTCACAGGGAATCTCCTACAATGAGCAGTTCTTC
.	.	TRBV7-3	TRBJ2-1	CASSPGPSSYNEQFF	TGTGCCAGCAGCCCCGGGCCTAGCTCCTACAATGAGCAGTTCTTC
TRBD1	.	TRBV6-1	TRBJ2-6	CASSRDSSGANVLTF	TGTGCCAGCAGCCGGGACAGCTCTGGGGCCAACGTCCTGACTTTC
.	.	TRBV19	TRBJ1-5	CASTRRPRGTYSNQPQHF	TGTGCCAGTACCCGTCGTCCCAGGGGCACCTATAGCAATCAGCCCCAGCATTTT
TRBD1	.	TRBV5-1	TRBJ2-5	CASSLTGDPMETQYF	TGCGCCAGCAGCTTGACAGGGGACCCAATGGAGACCCAGTACTTC
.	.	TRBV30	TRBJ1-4	CAWSLRQDEKLFF	TGTGCCTGGAGTCTCCGACAGGATGAAAAACTGTTTTTT
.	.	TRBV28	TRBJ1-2	CASSLGGYGYTF	TGTGCCAGCAGTTTAGGAGGGTATGGCTACACCTTC
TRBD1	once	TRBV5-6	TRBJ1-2	CASSRDRGNYGYTF	TGTGCCAGCTCCCGGGACAGGGGAAACTATGGCTACACCTTC
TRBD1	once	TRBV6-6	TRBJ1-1	CASSLRTTGEEAFF	TGTGCCAGCAGCCTACGAACGACAGGGGAGGAAGCTTTCTTT
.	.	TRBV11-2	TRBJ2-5	CASSLAWETQYF	TGTGCCAGCAGCTTAGCCTGGGAGACCCAGTACTTC
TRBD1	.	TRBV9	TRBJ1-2	CASSPGGSYGYTF	TGTGCCAGCAGTCCAGGGGGGTCCTATGGCTACACCTTC
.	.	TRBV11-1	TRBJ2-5	CASSLAEASGTQYF	TGTGCCAGCAGCTTAGCAGAAGCTTCGGGGACCCAGTACTTC
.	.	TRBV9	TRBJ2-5	CASSVDGGQETQYF	TGTGCCAGCAGCGTAGATGGGGGGCAAGAGACCCAGTACTTC
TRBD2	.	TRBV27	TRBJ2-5	CASSGGWRGETQYF	TGTGCCAGCAGCGGGGGGTGGCGGGGAGAGACCCAGTACTTC
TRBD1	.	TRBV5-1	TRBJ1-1	CASSYSDRRNTEAFF	TGCGCCAGCAGCTACTCGGACAGGAGGAACACTGAAGCTTTCTTT
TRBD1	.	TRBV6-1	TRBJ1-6	CASSGGVTGQGNSPLHF	TGTGCCAGCAGTGGGGGGGTAACGGGACAGGGAAATTCACCCCTCCACTTT
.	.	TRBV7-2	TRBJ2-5	CASSVPGGETQYF	TGTGCCAGCAGCGTACCCGGAGGCGAGACCCAGTACTTC
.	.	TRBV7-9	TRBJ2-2	CASSFMGPGELFF	TGTGCCAGCAGCTTTATGGGACCCGGGGAGCTGTTTTTT
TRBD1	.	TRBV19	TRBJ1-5	CATSTGESRNQPQHF	TGTGCCACATCGACAGGGGAGTCTCGCAATCAGCCCCAGCATTTT
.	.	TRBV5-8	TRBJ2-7	CASINIPGLYEQYF	TGTGCCAGTATTAACATCCCGGGACTCTACGAGCAGTACTTC
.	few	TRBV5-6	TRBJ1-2	CASSGSNHYGYTF	TGTGCCAGCAGCGGGTCAAACCACTATGGCTACACCTTC
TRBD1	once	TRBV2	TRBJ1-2	CASSEGTGVGYTF	TGTGCCAGCAGTGAAGGGACAGGGGTCGGCTACACCTTC
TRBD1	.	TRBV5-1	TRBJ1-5	CASSAGQGINQPQHF	TGCGCCAGCAGCGCGGGACAGGGGATCAATCAGCCCCAGCATTTT
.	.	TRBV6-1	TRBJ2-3	CASSEEGGGPDTQYF	TGTGCCAGCAGTGAAGAGGGGGGGGGCCCGGATACGCAGTATTTT
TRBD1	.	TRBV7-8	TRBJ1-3	CASSSRGRSGNTIYF	TGTGCCAGCAGCTCCAGGGGGAGGTCTGGAAACACCATATATTTT
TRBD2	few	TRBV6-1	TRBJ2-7	CASNGRGSSYEQYF	TGTGCCAGCAATGGGCGGGGGAGCTCCTACGAGCAGTACTTC
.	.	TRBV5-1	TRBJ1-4	CASSLGSGGTTNEKLFF	TGCGCCAGCAGCTTGGGATCGGGGGGAACAACTAATGAAAAACTGTTTTTT
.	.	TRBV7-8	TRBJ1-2	CASSHSDRSAGYTF	TGTGCCAGCAGCCATTCCGACAGGAGTGCTGGCTACACCTTC
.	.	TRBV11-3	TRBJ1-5	CASSLEGDQPQHF	TGTGCCAGCAGCTTAGAAGGGGATCAGCCCCAGCATTTT
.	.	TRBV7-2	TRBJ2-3	CASSSYQDADTQYF	TGTGCCAGCAGCTCCTACCAGGACGCAGATACGCAGTATTTT
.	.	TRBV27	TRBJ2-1	CASSLTDFSYNEQFF	TGTGCCAGCAGCTTGACAGATTTCTCCTACAATGAGCAGTTCTTC
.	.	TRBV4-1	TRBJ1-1	CASSAGAGGIPTEAFF	TGCGCCAGCAGCGCGGGGGCCGGGGGAATCCCGACTGAAGCTTTCTTT
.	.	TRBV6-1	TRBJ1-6	CASSEVMSSSSPLHF	TGTGCCAGCAGTGAGGTCATGTCTTCTAGTTCACCCCTCCACTTT
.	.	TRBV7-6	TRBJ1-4	CASSLSGEKLFF	TGTGCCAGCAGCTTGAGCGGGGAAAAACTGTTTTTT
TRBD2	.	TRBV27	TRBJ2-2	CASRSGGAGTGELFF	TGTGCCAGCAGATCCGGGGGGGCCGGCACCGGGGAGCTGTTTTTT
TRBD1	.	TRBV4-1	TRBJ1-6	CASRQDRGILNSPLHF	TGCGCCAGCAGACAAGACAGGGGAATACTAAATTCACCCCTCCACTTT
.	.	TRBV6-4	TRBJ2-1	CASSDSSGSYNEQFF	TGTGCCAGCAGTGACTCTAGCGGCTCCTACAATGAGCAGTTCTTC
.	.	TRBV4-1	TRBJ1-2	CASSPPETKFTNYGYTF	TGCGCCAGCAGCCCTCCAGAGACAAAATTTACCAACTATGGCTACACCTTC
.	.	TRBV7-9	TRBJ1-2	CASSPPYTGYTF	TGTGCCAGCAGCCCCCCGTACACTGGCTACACCTTC
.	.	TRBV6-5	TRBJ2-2	CASSYSIRLNTGELFF	TGTGCCAGCAGTTACTCTATACGATTGAACACCGGGGAGCTGTTTTTT